Each of the 20 T cell receptor beta chains below was sequenced from the same sample in a study of technical replicates of blood from a few donors. The method was immunoSEQ multiplex PCR; TCRdb's version includes in-frame clones alone and lacks a portion of them. The table has 75,000 to 90,000 clones, 95% to 97% seen once. Sequenced material: T cells isolated from PBMCs. The source is a human donor in good health.

The chain employs TRBV20-1 and TRBJ1-1; TRBD1 might be the D (6 bases). Between the trimmed V and J ends, which lost 6 bases and 7 bases, there was a span of 9 bases. Per the germline V gene, CDR1 is DFQATT and CDR2 is SNEGSKA (reference sequence). The CDR3 is 10 amino acids. CDR3: CSASGVEAFF. Here the CDR3 DNA reads TGCAGTGCCTCAGGGGTTGAAGCTTTCTTT.

The chain links TRBV6-6 to TRBJ2-1, with 11 bases that match TRBD2. This CDR3 is built from 16 residues. The germline gives CDR1 MNHNY, CDR2 SVGAGI (reference sequence). V gave up 6 bases and J gave up 4 bases; unmatched junction bases: 8. The CDR3 DNA reads TGTGCCAGCAGGCTAGCGGGAGGAACACAGTACAATGAGCAGTTCTTC. This translates into CASRLAGGTQYNEQFF.

J is TRBJ1-2 and V is TRBV6-1; 7 positions agree with TRBD1. The V gene end was trimmed by 4 bases and the J gene end by 3 bases; junction bases not matched to a gene: 5. CDR1 is MNHNS and CDR2 is SASEGT in the germline V gene. The CDR3 loop spans 14 amino acids. CDR3 protein: CASSVRQGDYGYTF. As DNA, the CDR3 is TGTGCCAGCAGTGTACGACAGGGAGACTATGGCTACACCTTC.

The chain is built from TRBV7-9 and TRBJ2-1; D might be TRBD2 (6 bases). Trimming shortened V by 1 base and J by 6 bases, and 7 bases separated the two germline ends. The CDR3 has 13 amino acids. Per the germline V gene, CDR1 is SEHNR and CDR2 is FQNEAQ (reference sequence). The CDR3, as DNA: TGTGCCAGCAGCTTAGTAGCGGCCAATGAGCAGTTCTTC. As protein: CASSLVAANEQFF.

This chain connects TRBV6-4 to TRBJ1-1, with D uncertain. Germline assignment: CDR1 MRHNA and CDR2 SNTAGT. The CDR3 runs to 13 residues. The V end lost 3 bases, the J end lost 0 bases, and 5 bases lay between the germline ends. CDR3: CASSEEMNTEAFF. The CDR3 DNA reads as TGTGCCAGCAGTGAGGAGATGAACACTGAAGCTTTCTTT.

The chain carries TRBV5-1 and TRBJ2-3; 7 bases fit TRBD1. The germline gives CDR1 SGHRS, CDR2 YFSETQ. After removal of 0 bases from V and 3 bases from J, the junction contained 1 base not matched to a gene. The CDR3 is made up of 14 amino acids. CDR3 DNA sequence: TGCGCCAGCAGCTTGGAGGGGGCGACAGATACGCAGTATTTT. It is translated as CASSLEGATDTQYF.

The J gene is TRBJ1-5, the V gene TRBV9; D is perhaps TRBD1 (5 bases). The CDR3 has 13 amino acids. Trimming pared 0 bases from V and 5 bases from J, leaving 6 bases between. Germline CDR1 is SGDLS and CDR2 is YYNGEE. CDR3 in DNA: TGTGCCAGCAGCGTAGAAGGGGATCAGCCCCAGCATTTT. This encodes CASSVEGDQPQHF.

The rearrangement uses TRBV29-1 and TRBJ2-7; 11 bases align to TRBD1. The CDR3 runs to 13 residues. The V segment lost 5 bases and the J segment 4 bases; nucleotides outside the gene matches: 4. Germline-derived CDR1 and CDR2 are SQVTM and ANQGSEA. CDR3 DNA sequence: TGCAGCGTTCGGACAGGGGGCTTTTACGAGCAGTACTTC. This codes for CSVRTGGFYEQYF.

CDR3 sequence (DNA): TGTGCCAGCAGCGACCGGGACAACGCTATTAACTATGGCTACACCTTC. Its protein product is CASSDRDNAINYGYTF. The genes are TRBV7-9 and TRBJ1-2, with a possible D match to TRBD1 (6 bases). The CDR3 is 16 residues long. The ends were cut back, 5 bases at V and 1 base at J, with 17 bases in the middle. From germline, CDR1 is SEHNR and CDR2 FQNEAQ (reference sequence).

The V and J genes are TRBV19 and TRBJ1-1; perhaps TRBD1 as D (5 bases). CDR1 is LNHDA and CDR2 is SQIVND in the germline V gene (reference sequence). V was shortened by 4 bases and J by 6 bases, with 12 bases between the two germline ends. The CDR3 is made up of 13 amino acids. CDR3 loop: CASSTRGNAEAFF. As DNA, the CDR3 is TGTGCCAGTAGTACTAGGGGAAACGCTGAAGCTTTCTTT.

V and J are TRBV4-3 and TRBJ2-7; the D is unclear. V lost 3 bases, J lost 0 bases, and 6 bases lay in between. The CDR3 has 13 residues. Germline loops: CDR1 LGHNA, CDR2 YSLEER. The CDR3 protein is CASSQTVSYEQYF. For the CDR3, the DNA is TGCGCCAGCAGCCAGACTGTCTCCTACGAGCAGTACTTC.

V is TRBV25-1 and J is TRBJ2-5; TRBD2 matches 11 bases. CDR3 length: 16 amino acids. CDR1 is MGHDK and CDR2 is SYGVNS in the germline V gene. J lost 4 bases, V lost 2 bases, and 6 bases had no gene match. In nucleotides, the CDR3 is TGTGCCAGCAGTGAAGGAGGTAGCGGGAGGGCAGAGACCCAGTACTTC. This translates into CASSEGGSGRAETQYF.

The CDR3 region is CASSQLAGAPDTQYF. The CDR3 DNA is TGTGCCAGCAGCCAACTAGCGGGGGCCCCAGATACGCAGTATTTT. This chain connects TRBV28 to TRBJ2-3; 11 nucleotides match TRBD2. V lost 6 bases to trimming and J lost 4 bases; unmatched junction nucleotides: 6. The CDR3 extends over 15 amino acids. Germline lookup yields CDR1 MDHEN and CDR2 SYDVKM.

The V call is TRBV5-6, the J call TRBJ2-7, with 8 bases identical to TRBD1. With V trimmed by 6 bases and J by 5 bases, 7 bases remained unmatched. The CDR3 sequence is 13 residues long. CDR1 is SGHDT and CDR2 is YYEEEE in the germline V gene. CDR3 sequence (DNA): TGTGCCAGCAACAGGGGGTTGGGCGACGAGCAGTACTTC. This translates into CASNRGLGDEQYF.

The CDR3 sequence: CASRSDRGLWAGELFF. Written as DNA, the CDR3 is TGTGCCAGCAGATCCGACAGGGGGCTATGGGCCGGGGAGCTGTTTTTT. The genes are TRBV7-2 and TRBJ2-2; TRBD1 matches at 10 bases. CDR1 and CDR2 from the germline V gene are SGHTA and FQGNSA. The J segment lost 6 bases and the V segment lost 6 bases, leaving 10 bases of the junction unmatched. The CDR3 covers 16 residues.

The chain has TRBV28 and TRBJ2-5; a possible D gene is TRBD2 (6 bases). V lost 8 bases to trimming and J lost 3 bases, with 19 bases between them. This CDR3 contains 15 residues. Per the germline V gene, CDR1 is MDHEN and CDR2 is SYDVKM. The CDR3, as DNA: TGTGCCAGCTCACACCCCGGGACTCCTAAAGAGACCCAGTACTTC. As protein: CASSHPGTPKETQYF.

The rearrangement uses TRBV27 and TRBJ2-7; 8 bases align to TRBD2. The CDR3 is made up of 15 amino acids. CDR1 and CDR2 from the germline V gene are MNHEY and SMNVEV (reference sequence). Unmatched junction bases numbered 5, after V lost 0 bases and J lost 4 bases. Here the CDR3 reads CASSLSPSGYYEQYF. CDR3 coding DNA: TGTGCCAGCAGTTTATCTCCTAGCGGGTATTACGAGCAGTACTTC.

The V and J genes are TRBV10-3 and TRBJ1-1; 8 bases match TRBD1. Germline CDR1 and CDR2: ENHRY and SYGVKD. Trimming removed 3 bases from V and 4 bases from J; junction bases left unmatched: 1. This CDR3 region has 13 residues. The CDR3, as DNA: TGTGCCATCAGTGAAGACAGGGGCACTGAAGCTTTCTTT. Its protein product is CAISEDRGTEAFF.

V gene TRBV28 combines with J gene TRBJ2-1; 11 bases line up with TRBD1. With V trimmed by 7 bases and J by 8 bases, 4 bases remained unmatched. Germline values: CDR1 MDHEN, CDR2 SYDVKM. This CDR3 is 13 amino acids long. The CDR3 DNA reads TGTGCCAGCACCTGGGACAGGGGGTATGAGCAGTTCTTC. This codes for CASTWDRGYEQFF.

This clone was seen only once. The chain uses TRBV7-9 and TRBJ2-1; 10 nucleotides match TRBD2. Losses at the gene ends were 3 bases for V and 4 bases for J; bases not matched to a gene: 3. This CDR3 has 15 residues. Germline CDR1 and CDR2: SEHNR and FQNEAQ (reference sequence). The DNA for the CDR3 is TGTGCCAGCAGCTTTGGACTAGCGGAATACAATGAGCAGTTCTTC. Protein: CASSFGLAEYNEQFF. The full variable domain, completed using reference TRBV7-9 and TRBJ2-1, is DTGVSQNPRHKITKRGQNVTFRCDPISEHNRLYWYRQTLGQGPEFLTYFQNEAQLEKSRLLSDRFSAERPKGSFSTLEIQRTEQGDSAMYLCASSFGLAEYNEQFFGPGTRLTVL.